This note documents a single TCR beta chain sequence. Assay: immunoSEQ multiplex PCR; the TCRdb copy retains only in-frame clones and omits some. The top ten hold 0.37% of the sample, which has approximately 2,000,000 clones, around 90% seen once. The data derive from a study of shared clonotypes between healthy human individuals. Germline V CDR1 and CDR2: MGHRA, YSYEKL. The CDR3 totals 16 residues. Trimming stripped 1 base from V and 3 bases from J, with 14 bases between. The sequenced sample was naive CD4+ T cells from PBMCs. Subset denoted: CD45RA+ positively selected. The chain is built from TRBV4-1 and TRBJ2-3; D is ambiguous. This TCR was recovered from a man aged 18-30 years in good health. Some clones in this sample may be carry-over from other donors' samples. CDR3 amino acids: CASSQGRVIGTDTQYF. The CDR3 bases are TGCGCCAGCAGCCAAGGACGCGTCATCGGGACAGATACGCAGTATTTT.